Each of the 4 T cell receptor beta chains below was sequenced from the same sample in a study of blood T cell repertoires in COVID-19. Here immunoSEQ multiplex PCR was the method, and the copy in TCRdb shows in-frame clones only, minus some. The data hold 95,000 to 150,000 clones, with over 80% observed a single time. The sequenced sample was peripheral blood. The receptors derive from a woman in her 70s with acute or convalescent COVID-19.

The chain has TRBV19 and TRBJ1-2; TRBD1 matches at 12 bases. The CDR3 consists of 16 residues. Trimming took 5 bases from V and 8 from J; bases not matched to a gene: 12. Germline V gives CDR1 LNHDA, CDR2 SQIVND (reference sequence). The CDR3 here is CASSGGTGGALNGYTF. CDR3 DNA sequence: TGTGCCAGTAGTGGAGGGACAGGGGGCGCCTTGAACGGCTACACCTTC. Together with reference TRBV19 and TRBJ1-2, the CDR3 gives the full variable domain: DGGITQSPKYLFRKEGQNVTLSCEQNLNHDAMYWYRQDPGQGLRLIYYSQIVNDFQKGDIAEGYSVSREKKESFPLTVTSAQKNPTAFYLCASSGGTGGALNGYTFGSGTRLTVV.

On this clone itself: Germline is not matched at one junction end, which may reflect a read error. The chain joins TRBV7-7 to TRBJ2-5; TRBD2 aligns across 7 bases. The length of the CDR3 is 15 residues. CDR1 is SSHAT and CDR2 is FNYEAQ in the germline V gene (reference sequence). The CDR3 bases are TGTGCTAGCAGCCTGTCGCCGACTAGCTGGGAGACCCAGTACTTC. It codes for CASSLSPTSWETQYF.

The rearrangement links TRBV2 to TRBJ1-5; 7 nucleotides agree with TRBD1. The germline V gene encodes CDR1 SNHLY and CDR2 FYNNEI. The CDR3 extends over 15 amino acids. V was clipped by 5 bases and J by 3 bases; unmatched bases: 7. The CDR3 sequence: CASSWAGGDNQPQHF. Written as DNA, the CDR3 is TGTGCCAGCAGTTGGGCAGGGGGTGACAATCAGCCCCAGCATTTT.

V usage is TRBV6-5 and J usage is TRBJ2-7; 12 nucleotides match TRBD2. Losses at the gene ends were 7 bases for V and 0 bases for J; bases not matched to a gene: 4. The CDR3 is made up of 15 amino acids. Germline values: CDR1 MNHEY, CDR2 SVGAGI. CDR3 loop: CASTMTSGGSYEQYF. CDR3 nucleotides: TGTGCCAGCACAATGACTAGCGGGGGCTCCTACGAGCAGTACTTC.